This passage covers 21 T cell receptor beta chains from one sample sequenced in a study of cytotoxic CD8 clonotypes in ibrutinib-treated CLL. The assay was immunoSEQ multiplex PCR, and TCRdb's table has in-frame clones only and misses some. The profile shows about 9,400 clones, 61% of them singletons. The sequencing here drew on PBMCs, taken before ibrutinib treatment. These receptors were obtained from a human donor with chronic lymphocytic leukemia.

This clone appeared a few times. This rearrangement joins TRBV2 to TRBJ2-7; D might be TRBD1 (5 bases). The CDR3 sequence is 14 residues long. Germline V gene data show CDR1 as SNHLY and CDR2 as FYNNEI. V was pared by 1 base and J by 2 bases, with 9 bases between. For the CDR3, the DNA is TGTGCCAGCAGTGAAGAATCAGGGCCCTACGAGCAGTACTTC. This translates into CASSEESGPYEQYF.

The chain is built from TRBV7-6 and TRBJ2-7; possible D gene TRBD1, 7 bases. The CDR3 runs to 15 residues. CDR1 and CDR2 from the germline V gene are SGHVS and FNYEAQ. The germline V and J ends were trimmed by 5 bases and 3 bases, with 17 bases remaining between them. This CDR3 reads CASSAQGGQNYEQYF. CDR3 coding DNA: TGTGCCAGCAGCGCGCAGGGGGGACAGAACTACGAGCAGTACTTC.

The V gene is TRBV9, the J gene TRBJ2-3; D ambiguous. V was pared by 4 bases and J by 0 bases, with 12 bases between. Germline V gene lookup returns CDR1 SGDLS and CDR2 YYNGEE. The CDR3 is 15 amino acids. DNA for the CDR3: TGTGCCAGCAGCTCTAGGGCTTCTAGCACAGATACGCAGTATTTT. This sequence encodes CASSSRASSTDTQYF. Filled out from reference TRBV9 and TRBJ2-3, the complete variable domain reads DSGVTQTPKHLITATGQRVTLRCSPRSGDLSVYWYQQSLDQGLQFLIQYYNGEERAKGNILERFSAQQFPDLHSELNLSSLELGDSALYFCASSSRASSTDTQYFGPGTRLTVL.

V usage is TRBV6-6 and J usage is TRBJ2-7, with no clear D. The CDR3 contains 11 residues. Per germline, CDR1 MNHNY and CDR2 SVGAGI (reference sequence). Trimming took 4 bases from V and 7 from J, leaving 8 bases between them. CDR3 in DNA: TGTGCCAGCAGTTTGGTTGAGGAGCAGTACTTC. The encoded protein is CASSLVEEQYF.

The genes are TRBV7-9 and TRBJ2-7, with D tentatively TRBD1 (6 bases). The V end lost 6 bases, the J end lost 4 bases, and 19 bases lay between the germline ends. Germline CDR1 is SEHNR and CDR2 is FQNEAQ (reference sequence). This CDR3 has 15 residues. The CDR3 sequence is CASSFLGTPIYEQYF. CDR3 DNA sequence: TGTGCCAGCAGTTTCCTGGGGACACCTATATACGAGCAGTACTTC.

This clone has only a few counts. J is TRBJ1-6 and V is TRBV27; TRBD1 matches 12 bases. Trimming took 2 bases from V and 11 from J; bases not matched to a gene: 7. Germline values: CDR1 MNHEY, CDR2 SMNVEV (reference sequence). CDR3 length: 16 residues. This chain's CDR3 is CASSLLAGQGAAPLHF. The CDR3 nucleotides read TGTGCCAGCAGTTTACTTGCGGGACAGGGGGCGGCACCCCTCCACTTT.

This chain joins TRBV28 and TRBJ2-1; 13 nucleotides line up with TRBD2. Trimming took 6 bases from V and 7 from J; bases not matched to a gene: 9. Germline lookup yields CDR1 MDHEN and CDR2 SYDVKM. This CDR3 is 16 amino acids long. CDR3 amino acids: CASSPDTSGRVNEQFF. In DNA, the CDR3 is TGTGCCAGCAGCCCCGATACTAGCGGGAGGGTGAATGAGCAGTTCTTC.

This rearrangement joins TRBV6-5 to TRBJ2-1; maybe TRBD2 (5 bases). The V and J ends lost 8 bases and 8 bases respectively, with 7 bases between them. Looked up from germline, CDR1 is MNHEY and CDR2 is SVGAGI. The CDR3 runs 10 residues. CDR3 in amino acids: CASGLYEQFF. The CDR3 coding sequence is TGTGCCAGCGGACTTTATGAGCAGTTCTTC.

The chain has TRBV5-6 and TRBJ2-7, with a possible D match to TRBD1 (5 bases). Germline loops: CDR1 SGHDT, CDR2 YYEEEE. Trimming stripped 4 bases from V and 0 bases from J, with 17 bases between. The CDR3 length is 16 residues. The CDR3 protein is CASSPEAATGSYEQYF. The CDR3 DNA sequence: TGTGCCAGCAGCCCTGAGGCAGCCACAGGCTCCTACGAGCAGTACTTC.

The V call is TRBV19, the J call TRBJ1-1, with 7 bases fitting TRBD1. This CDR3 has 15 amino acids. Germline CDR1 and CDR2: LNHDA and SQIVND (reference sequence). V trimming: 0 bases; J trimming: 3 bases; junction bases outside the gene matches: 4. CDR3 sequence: CASSIDGRGDTEAFF. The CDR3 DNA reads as TGTGCCAGTAGTATAGACGGCAGGGGGGACACTGAAGCTTTCTTT.

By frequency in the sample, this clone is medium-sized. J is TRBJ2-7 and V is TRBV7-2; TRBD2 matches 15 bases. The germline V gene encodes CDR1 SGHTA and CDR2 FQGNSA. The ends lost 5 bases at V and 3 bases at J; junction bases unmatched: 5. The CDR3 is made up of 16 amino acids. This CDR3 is CASSLGLAGGLYEQYF. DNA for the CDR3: TGTGCCAGCAGCCTGGGACTAGCGGGGGGCCTCTACGAGCAGTACTTC.

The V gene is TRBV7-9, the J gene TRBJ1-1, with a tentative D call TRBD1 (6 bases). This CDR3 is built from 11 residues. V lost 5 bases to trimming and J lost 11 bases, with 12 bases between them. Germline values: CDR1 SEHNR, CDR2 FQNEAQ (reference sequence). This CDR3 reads CASSQRGAAFF. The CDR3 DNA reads TGTGCCAGCAGCCAGCGGGGGGCGGCTTTCTTT.

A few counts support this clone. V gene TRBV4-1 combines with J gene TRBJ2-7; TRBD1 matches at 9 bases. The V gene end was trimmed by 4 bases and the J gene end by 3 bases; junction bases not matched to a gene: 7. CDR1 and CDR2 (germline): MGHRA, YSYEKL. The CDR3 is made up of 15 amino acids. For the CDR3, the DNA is TGCGCCAGCAGCCTACCGGGACAGGGTATCTACGAGCAGTACTTC. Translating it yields CASSLPGQGIYEQYF.

CDR3 residues: CASSEDWLGMNTEAFF. The CDR3 bases are TGTGCCAGCAGTGAAGATTGGCTGGGGATGAACACTGAAGCTTTCTTT. V usage is TRBV6-1 and J usage is TRBJ1-1; D unclear. In germline, CDR1 is MNHNS, CDR2 SASEGT. This CDR3 comprises 16 residues. V dropped 1 base and J dropped 0 bases, with 12 bases sitting between them.

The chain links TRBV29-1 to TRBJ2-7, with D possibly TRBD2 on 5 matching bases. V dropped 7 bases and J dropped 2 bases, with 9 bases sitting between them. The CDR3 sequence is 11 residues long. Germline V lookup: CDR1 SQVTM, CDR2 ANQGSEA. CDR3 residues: CSAQEAYEQYF. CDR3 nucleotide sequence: TGCAGCGCCCAGGAGGCCTACGAGCAGTACTTC.

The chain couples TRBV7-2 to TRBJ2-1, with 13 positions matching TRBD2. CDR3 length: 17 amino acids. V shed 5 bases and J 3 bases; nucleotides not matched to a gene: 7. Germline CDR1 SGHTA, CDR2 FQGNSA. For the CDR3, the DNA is TGTGCCAGCAGCCCCTGGACTAGCGGGAGCTTCTACAATGAGCAGTTCTTC. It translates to CASSPWTSGSFYNEQFF.

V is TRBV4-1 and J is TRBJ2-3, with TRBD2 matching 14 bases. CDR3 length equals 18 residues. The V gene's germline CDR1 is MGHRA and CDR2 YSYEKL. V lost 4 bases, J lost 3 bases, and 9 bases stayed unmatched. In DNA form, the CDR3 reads TGCGCCAGCAGCCTAATGGGACTAGCGGGGGCAGGGACAGATACGCAGTATTTT. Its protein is CASSLMGLAGAGTDTQYF.

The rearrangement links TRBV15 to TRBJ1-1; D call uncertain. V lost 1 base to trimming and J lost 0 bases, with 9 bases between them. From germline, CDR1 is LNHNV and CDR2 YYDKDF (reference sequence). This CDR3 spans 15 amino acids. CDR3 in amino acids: CATSRGLPMNTEAFF. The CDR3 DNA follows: TGTGCCACCAGCAGAGGGCTCCCCATGAACACTGAAGCTTTCTTT.

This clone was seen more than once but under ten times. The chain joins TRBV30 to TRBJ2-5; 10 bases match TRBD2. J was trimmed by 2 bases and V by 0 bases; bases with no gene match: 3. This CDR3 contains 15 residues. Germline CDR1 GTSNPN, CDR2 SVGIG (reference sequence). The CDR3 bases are TGTGCCTGGAGTGTAGCGGGAGGGCTACAAGAGACCCAGTACTTC. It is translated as CAWSVAGGLQETQYF.

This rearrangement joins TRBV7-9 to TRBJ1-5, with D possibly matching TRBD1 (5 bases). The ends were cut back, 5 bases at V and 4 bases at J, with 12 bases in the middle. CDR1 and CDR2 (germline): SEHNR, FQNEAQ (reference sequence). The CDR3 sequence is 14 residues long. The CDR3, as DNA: TGTGCCAGCAGCCCCGGGACCGCGAATCAGCCCCAGCATTTT. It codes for CASSPGTANQPQHF.

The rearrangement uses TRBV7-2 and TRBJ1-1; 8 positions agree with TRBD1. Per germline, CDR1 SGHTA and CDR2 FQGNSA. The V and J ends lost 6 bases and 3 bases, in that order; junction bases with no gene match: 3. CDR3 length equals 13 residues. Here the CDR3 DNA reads TGTGCCAGCAGACTGACAGGGGACACTGAAGCTTTCTTT. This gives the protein CASRLTGDTEAFF.